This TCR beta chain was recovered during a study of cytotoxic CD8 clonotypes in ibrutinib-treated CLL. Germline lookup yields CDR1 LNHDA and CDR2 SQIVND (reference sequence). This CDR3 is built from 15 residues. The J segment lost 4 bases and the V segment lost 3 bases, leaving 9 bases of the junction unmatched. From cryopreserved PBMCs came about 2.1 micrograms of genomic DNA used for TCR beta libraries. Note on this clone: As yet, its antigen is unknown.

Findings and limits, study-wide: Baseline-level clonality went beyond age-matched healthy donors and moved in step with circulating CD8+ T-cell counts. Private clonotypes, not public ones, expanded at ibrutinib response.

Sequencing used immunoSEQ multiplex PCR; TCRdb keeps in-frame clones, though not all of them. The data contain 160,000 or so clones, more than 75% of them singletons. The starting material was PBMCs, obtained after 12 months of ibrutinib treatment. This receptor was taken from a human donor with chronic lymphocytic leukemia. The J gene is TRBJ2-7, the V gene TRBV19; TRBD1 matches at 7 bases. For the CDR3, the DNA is TGTGCCAGTAGTATGGCCGGGACAGCACCGTACGAGCAGTACTTC. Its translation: CASSMAGTAPYEQYF.